These T cell receptor beta chains were read from a single sample in a study of cytomegalovirus exposure and HLA in healthy donors. TCRdb keeps only in-frame clones here, not all; method: immunoSEQ multiplex PCR. Of 150,000 to 160,000 clones listed, under 85% are singletons. Material: PBMCs. These receptors originate from a man between 18 and 29 years old in good health and CMV-seronegative. CDR3s include the opening cysteine and the closing phenylalanine or tryptophan. A D gene is named only where the DNA matches it firmly. Expanded clones get a size class; other rows say once, few or many, or leave the size out.

>NA|TRBD2|TRBV11-2|TRBJ2-1
TGTGCCAGCAGCTTACAGCGGGGGCTCTCCTACAATGAGCAGTTCTTC
CASSLQRGLSYNEQFF
>few|TRBD1|TRBV6-1|TRBJ2-2
TGTGCCAGCAGTGTACCGACAGGGTACACCGGGGAGCTGTTTTTT
CASSVPTGYTGELFF
>NA|NA|TRBV6-1|TRBJ1-1
TGTGCCAGCAGAAGGGGGGGCCCGTACACTGAAGCTTTCTTT
CASRRGGPYTEAFF
>NA|NA|TRBV4-2|TRBJ2-6
TGTGCCAGCAGCCAAGATTCCTACTCTGGGGCCAACGGCCTGACTTTC
CASSQDSYSGANGLTF
>NA|NA|TRBV7-2|TRBJ2-7
TGTGCCAGCAGCCCACGGACAGTTCCCCTCCAGTACTTC
CASSPRTVPLQYF
>NA|TRBD1|TRBV18|TRBJ1-2
TGTGCCAGCTCACAGGGACAGAGAAGCTCCACCTTC
CASSQGQRSSTF
>few|NA|TRBV4-1|TRBJ1-1
TGCGCCAGCAGCCAAGGGAGGGGCGCAAACACTGAAGCTTTCTTT
CASSQGRGANTEAFF
>few|TRBD1|TRBV4-3|TRBJ2-3
TGCGCCAGCAGCCCCGGGACAGATCCAGATACGCAGTATTTT
CASSPGTDPDTQYF
>NA|TRBD1|TRBV19|TRBJ1-6
TGTGCCAGTAGTGAAACAGGGGGCCGTTCACCCCTCCACTTT
CASSETGGRSPLHF
>NA|TRBD1|TRBV6-1|TRBJ2-3
TGTGCCAGCAGTGACTCTGGGACAGGCACAGATACGCAGTATTTT
CASSDSGTGTDTQYF
>NA|TRBD1|TRBV2|TRBJ1-2
TGTGCCAGCAGTGAGGGGACAGCCGACTATGGCTACACCTTC
CASSEGTADYGYTF
>NA|NA|TRBV25-1|TRBJ2-3
TGTGCCAGCAGCCCCCTCGCGGGGTATGGAGATACGCAGTATTTT
CASSPLAGYGDTQYF
>NA|NA|TRBV7-6|TRBJ2-1
TGTGCCAGCAGCTTAGGCAGCAATGAGCAGTTCTTC
CASSLGSNEQFF